This T cell receptor beta chain was recovered during a study of a mutant IDH1 vaccine in newly diagnosed glioma. The CDR3 totals 14 residues. Trimming shortened V by 5 bases and J by 2 bases, and 8 bases separated the two germline ends. Germline CDR1 is SGHRS and CDR2 is YFSETQ. Sequencing used immunoSEQ multiplex PCR; TCRdb keeps in-frame clones, though not all of them. The profile shows 58,000 or so clones, roughly four fifths of them singletons. Time point defined: week 47, end of study. With topical imiquimod, each dose of the vaccine consisted of 300 ug of mutant IDH1 20-mer peptide. About this clone: The antigen is unknown.

The source was PBMCs, collected from a glioma patient whose treatment included an IDH1 peptide vaccine. This TCR came from a woman aged 45-65 years with glioma. The V call is TRBV5-1, the J call TRBJ2-6; D is perhaps TRBD1 (5 bases). This chain's CDR3 is CASRQVAGANVLTF. The CDR3 DNA is TGCGCCAGCAGACAGGTAGCTGGGGCCAACGTCCTGACTTTC.